Each of the 21 T cell receptor beta chains below was sequenced from the same sample in a study of OX40 agonist ivuxolimab in advanced cancers. Assay used: immunoSEQ multiplex PCR; TCRdb lists only in-frame clones, some missing. The table has 75,000 to 95,000 clones, about 92% seen once. The sample in question was CD4+ or CD8+ T cells sorted from blood, obtained in a trial of the OX40 agonist ivuxolimab. The receptors were gathered from an adult with an advanced solid tumor such as melanoma, head and neck, liver or kidney cancer.

This sequence joins TRBV14 and TRBJ2-3, with TRBD1 identical over 7 bases. Trimming removed 0 bases from V and 2 bases from J; junction bases left unmatched: 5. The CDR3 extends over 16 amino acids. Germline V CDR1 and CDR2: SGHDN, FVKESK. CDR3 coding DNA: TGTGCCAGCAGCCAAGATAGGACAGGACCCACAGATACGCAGTATTTT. Its translation is CASSQDRTGPTDTQYF.

As DNA, the CDR3 is TGTGCCAGCAGGGACATCGGGACTAGCGGCCTTGAGTTCGGGCAGTTCTTC. Protein sequence: CASRDIGTSGLEFGQFF. The chain recombines TRBV7-8 with TRBJ2-1; 11 bases fit TRBD2. This CDR3 region has 17 residues. The V gene end was trimmed by 6 bases and the J gene end by 12 bases; junction bases not matched to a gene: 19. CDR1 and CDR2 (germline): SGHVS, FQNEAQ.

The chain uses TRBV11-3 and TRBJ1-4; a weak D match, TRBD1 (5 bases). Germline V CDR1 and CDR2: SGHNT, YENEEA. This CDR3 region has 16 residues. Trimming cost V 0 bases and J 8 bases, with 16 bases left between them. DNA for the CDR3: TGTGCCAGCAGCTTAGAACCAGCAGGGATCAGAGAAAAACTGTTTTTT. As protein: CASSLEPAGIREKLFF.

The rearrangement joins TRBV7-9 to TRBJ2-3; D unclear. Trimming took off 3 bases at V and 0 bases at J, with 7 bases between the two ends. Germline lookup yields CDR1 SEHNR and CDR2 FQNEAQ (reference sequence). The CDR3 is 14 amino acids. Here the CDR3 reads CASSFGLSTDTQYF. The CDR3 coding sequence is TGTGCCAGCAGCTTCGGTCTTAGCACAGATACGCAGTATTTT. The full variable domain, rest sourced from reference TRBV7-9 and TRBJ2-3, is DTGVSQNPRHKITKRGQNVTFRCDPISEHNRLYWYRQTLGQGPEFLTYFQNEAQLEKSRLLSDRFSAERPKGSFSTLEIQRTEQGDSAMYLCASSFGLSTDTQYFGPGTRLTVL.

The chain employs TRBV18 and TRBJ1-6; D not certain. The germline CDR1 and CDR2 sequences are KGHSH and LQKENI. This CDR3 contains 15 residues. Trimming removed 6 bases from V and 0 bases from J, with 9 bases in between. The CDR3 nucleotides read TGTGCCAGCTCCCCAAGCAGCTCCTATAATTCACCCCTCCACTTT. Protein product: CASSPSSSYNSPLHF.

This chain uses TRBV5-5 with TRBJ1-1, with TRBD1 matching over 11 bases. The CDR3 covers 15 residues. J lost 4 bases, V lost 4 bases, and 6 bases had no gene match. CDR1 SGHKS and CDR2 YYEKEE come from the germline V gene (reference sequence). As DNA, the CDR3 is TGTGCCAGCAGCACCGGGACAGGGGGACTCACTGAAGCTTTCTTT. The encoded protein is CASSTGTGGLTEAFF.

The chain carries TRBV6-1 and TRBJ1-6, with D perhaps TRBD1 (5 bases). The germline V and J ends were trimmed by 6 bases and 10 bases, with 16 bases remaining between them. The CDR3 extends over 14 amino acids. From germline, CDR1 is MNHNS and CDR2 SASEGT. The CDR3 DNA follows: TGTGCCAGCAGACCAATTCAGGGTTTGTCACCCCTCCACTTT. Its protein product is CASRPIQGLSPLHF.

This clone was counted only a few times. The gene calls are TRBV6-1 and TRBJ1-1; D remains unclear. CDR1 and CDR2 from the germline V gene are MNHNS and SASEGT. This CDR3 has 15 amino acids. Trimming left V 4 bases short and J 0 bases short, with 12 bases between. For the CDR3, the DNA is TGTGCCAGCAGTGGATTATATTACTTGAACACTGAAGCTTTCTTT. It translates to CASSGLYYLNTEAFF.

The rearrangement links TRBV9 to TRBJ2-3; 8 bases agree with TRBD2. Germline CDR1 reads SGDLS; CDR2 reads YYNGEE. With 6 bases clipped from V and 2 bases from J, the junction kept 8 bases outside the gene matches. This CDR3 spans 15 amino acids. CDR3 sequence reads: CASTALADTTDTQYF. The CDR3 bases are TGTGCCAGCACTGCACTAGCGGACACCACAGATACGCAGTATTTT. The whole variable domain, filled in from reference TRBV9 and TRBJ2-3, reads DSGVTQTPKHLITATGQRVTLRCSPRSGDLSVYWYQQSLDQGLQFLIQYYNGEERAKGNILERFSAQQFPDLHSELNLSSLELGDSALYFCASTALADTTDTQYFGPGTRLTVL.

The rearrangement links TRBV20-1 to TRBJ2-1, with D hard to call. From germline, CDR1 is DFQATT and CDR2 SNEGSKA (reference sequence). V lost 3 bases and J lost 8, with 8 bases in between. The CDR3 has 11 residues. CDR3 DNA: TGCAGTGCTAGCAAAGTTGATGAGCAGTTCTTC. This codes for CSASKVDEQFF.

The chain links TRBV5-1 to TRBJ2-5; 7 bases fit TRBD1. J gave up 2 bases and V 0 bases, and 4 bases lay outside the gene matches. The germline V gene has CDR1 SGHRS and CDR2 YFSETQ. CDR3 length: 15 amino acids. The CDR3 DNA reads TGCGCCAGCAGCTTGGGACAGGGAGCTCAAGAGACCCAGTACTTC. Protein product: CASSLGQGAQETQYF. The whole variable domain, remainder taken from reference TRBV5-1 and TRBJ2-5, is KAGVTQTPRYLIKTRGQQVTLSCSPISGHRSVSWYQQTPGQGLQFLFEYFSETQRNKGNFPGRFSGRQFSNSRSEMNVSTLELGDSALYLCASSLGQGAQETQYFGPGTRLLVL.

The chain recombines TRBV9 with TRBJ2-3; 7 bases line up with TRBD2. The germline CDR1 and CDR2 sequences are SGDLS and YYNGEE. Unmatched junction bases numbered 16, after V lost 4 bases and J lost 5 bases. This CDR3 region has 17 residues. The DNA for the CDR3 is TGTGCCAGCAGCCTGGGGGGAGGGCCGACCCGTGGAGATACGCAGTATTTT. Amino acids: CASSLGGGPTRGDTQYF.

The chain carries TRBV29-1 and TRBJ1-1; D gene unclear. Trimming took off 2 bases at V and 1 base at J, with 8 bases between the two ends. The CDR3 totals 13 residues. The V gene's germline CDR1 is SQVTM and CDR2 ANQGSEA. The CDR3 reads CSVERNGNTEAFF. CDR3 DNA sequence: TGCAGCGTTGAAAGGAACGGGAACACTGAAGCTTTCTTT. Variable domain in full (rest from reference TRBV29-1 and TRBJ1-1): SAVISQKPSRDICQRGTSLTIQCQVDSQVTMMFWYRQQPGQSLTLIATANQGSEATYESGFVIDKFPISRPNLTFSTLTVSNMSPEDSSIYLCSVERNGNTEAFFGQGTRLTVV.

J is TRBJ1-3 and V is TRBV5-5; no firm D call. This CDR3 has 13 residues. The ends were cut back, 3 bases at V and 3 bases at J, with 7 bases in the middle. Looked up from germline, CDR1 is SGHKS and CDR2 is YYEKEE (reference sequence). DNA for the CDR3: TGTGCCAGCAGCTCCAGTGGTGGAAACACCATATATTTT. Its translation: CASSSSGGNTIYF. Using reference TRBV5-5 and TRBJ1-3 for the parts outside the CDR3, the full variable domain is DAGVTQSPTHLIKTRGQQVTLRCSPISGHKSVSWYQQVLGQGPQFIFQYYEKEERGRGNFPDRFSARQFPNYSSELNVNALLLGDSALYLCASSSSGGNTIYFGEGSWLTVV.

This clone was seen only once. The CDR3 loop reads CASSRGVADTQYF. The CDR3 DNA follows: TGTGCCAGCAGCCGAGGGGTCGCAGATACGCAGTATTTT. The V and J genes are TRBV6-1 and TRBJ2-3, with D possibly called TRBD1 or TRBD2 (5 bases each). The germline V gene has CDR1 MNHNS and CDR2 SASEGT. The CDR3 length is 13 residues. The V end was cut by 6 bases, the J end by 4 bases, with 11 bases between.

The chain carries TRBV6-1 and TRBJ2-3, with 10 bases aligning to TRBD1. Looked up from germline, CDR1 is MNHNS and CDR2 is SASEGT. Trimming removed 4 bases from V and 6 bases from J; junction bases left unmatched: 10. The CDR3 contains 16 residues. Written as DNA, the CDR3 is TGTGCCAGCAGTGCCCGGGACAGGGGCCTCTCGGATACGCAGTATTTT. Protein: CASSARDRGLSDTQYF.

Remarks on this clone: A read error may produce the germline difference seen at one junction end. The chain links TRBV19 to TRBJ1-2, with TRBD1 as a possible D gene (5 bases). The CDR3 contains 12 residues. Germline V gives CDR1 LNHDA, CDR2 SQIVND (reference sequence). The CDR3: CTSSVRGTGYTF. Written as DNA, the CDR3 is TGTACCAGTAGTGTGCGGGGGACGGGCTACACCTTC.

The chain has TRBV7-9 and TRBJ2-6; D is undetermined. The CDR3 covers 19 residues. CDR1 and CDR2 (germline): SEHNR, FQNEAQ (reference sequence). V dropped 3 bases and J dropped 0 bases, with 18 bases sitting between them. CDR3 protein: CASSFAAPGEYSGANVLTF. For the CDR3, the DNA is TGTGCCAGCAGCTTTGCGGCCCCAGGAGAGTACTCTGGGGCCAACGTCCTGACTTTC. The complete variable domain, with remaining parts taken from reference TRBV7-9 and TRBJ2-6, reads DTGVSQNPRHKITKRGQNVTFRCDPISEHNRLYWYRQTLGQGPEFLTYFQNEAQLEKSRLLSDRFSAERPKGSFSTLEIQRTEQGDSAMYLCASSFAAPGEYSGANVLTFGAGSRLTVL.

The chain has TRBV10-3 and TRBJ1-1; the D is unclear. Germline lookup yields CDR1 ENHRY and CDR2 SYGVKD. Trimming left V 2 bases short and J 1 base short, with 8 bases between. The CDR3 totals 14 residues. CDR3 nucleotide sequence: TGTGCCATCAGTGAGCGGGAGACGAACACTGAAGCTTTCTTT. This gives the protein CAISERETNTEAFF.

V gene TRBV11-2 combines with J gene TRBJ1-4; tentative D call: TRBD1 (6 bases). The V end lost 5 bases, the J end lost 2 bases, and 15 bases lay between the germline ends. The CDR3 length is 16 residues. Germline V gene sequence: CDR1 SGHAT, CDR2 FQNNGV. The DNA of the CDR3 is TGTGCCAGCAGCACGGGGGGGCAGGGGACTAATGAAAAACTGTTTTTT. The encoded protein is CASSTGGQGTNEKLFF.

The rearrangement links TRBV21-1 to TRBJ2-7; the table's D call, TRBD2, was not checked against the DNA. TRBV21-1 corresponds to a pseudogene. This CDR3 has 16 amino acids. The CDR3 DNA reads as TGTGCCAGCAGCAATAACCGGACTAGCGAATACTACGAGCAGTACTTC. Encoded protein: CASSNNRTSEYYEQYF.